This is a list of T cell receptor beta chains from one sample in a study of CD8+ T cells in alopecia areata. The table came from immunoSEQ multiplex PCR; TCRdb's copy has only in-frame clones and leaves some out. The sample has 220,000 or so clones; about 53% are singletons. Sequencing used CD4+ T cells sorted from blood, obtained at week 0. These receptors came from a human donor with alopecia areata. CDR3s include the opening cysteine and the closing phenylalanine or tryptophan. D genes are given only for firm matches. Not every row has a clone size; where given, it reads once, few, many or a size class.

d_call j_call clone_size v_call cdr3_aa cdr3_nt
- TRBJ1-1 few TRBV29-1 CSVPERRRGTEAFF TGCAGCGTTCCGGAAAGACGACGGGGCACTGAAGCTTTCTTT
- TRBJ1-3 - TRBV9 CASSGLTATGNTIYF TGTGCCAGCAGCGGTTTGACAGCGACTGGAAACACCATATATTTT
- TRBJ1-4 - TRBV30 CAWSVGDSGEKLFF TGTGCCTGGAGTGTAGGGGATTCGGGTGAAAAACTGTTTTTT
TRBD1 TRBJ2-1 once TRBV5-4 CASSLVRRGNEQFF TGTGCCAGCAGCCTAGTGCGCAGGGGGAATGAGCAGTTCTTC
- TRBJ1-2 - TRBV20-1 CSARGGDGYTF TGCAGTGCTAGAGGAGGAGATGGCTACACCTTC
TRBD1 TRBJ2-7 - TRBV29-1 CSVSTGTDEQYF TGCAGCGTTTCTACCGGGACAGACGAGCAGTACTTC
- TRBJ2-5 few TRBV29-1 CSVTLGRMGETQYF TGCAGCGTCACCCTCGGACGGATGGGCGAGACCCAGTACTTC
- TRBJ2-3 few TRBV11-2 CASSLLPTSTDTQYF TGTGCCAGCAGCTTACTACCTACTAGCACAGATACGCAGTATTTT
TRBD2 TRBJ2-1 - TRBV30 CAWRFEAGGPDEQFF TGTGCCTGGAGATTTGAGGCGGGGGGGCCAGATGAGCAGTTCTTC
- TRBJ2-1 - TRBV5-1 CASSLEQEQFF TGCGCCAGCAGCTTGGAACAGGAGCAGTTCTTC
TRBD2 TRBJ2-3 once TRBV5-1 CASSSRLAGVVDTQYF TGCGCCAGCAGCTCCCGACTAGCGGGAGTGGTAGATACGCAGTATTTT
- TRBJ2-5 - TRBV5-1 CASSLDGRHPGTQYF TGCGCCAGCAGCTTGGACGGCCGACATCCGGGGACCCAGTACTTC
- TRBJ1-6 - TRBV27 CASSLWQGEFNSPLHF TGTGCCAGCAGTTTATGGCAGGGCGAGTTTAATTCACCCCTCCACTTT
- TRBJ1-1 - TRBV6-1 CASSEETDRLLFYTAFF TGTGCCAGCAGTGAAGAAACAGATCGACTCCTCTTCTATACAGCTTTCTTT